This T cell receptor beta chain originates from a study of HIV-infected children after antiretroviral therapy interruption. Study-wide background: Children were on planned treatment interruption or continuous treatment. Continuous-treatment samples came from weeks 0, 48 and 150.

RNA-based 3' RACE libraries used unique molecular identifiers. TCRdb analysed the 3' RACE reads with MiXCR anew, one entry per CDR3 protein. This repertoire shows fewer than 45,000 distinct CDR3 sequences, less than 8.5% found once; its top ten account for approximately 0.97%. This clonotype was seen ten or more times. Its target is not known. V lost 2 bases to trimming and J lost 6 bases, with 13 bases between them. Germline-derived CDR1 and CDR2 are SGHAT and FQNNGV. CDR3 length equals 14 residues. General study points: After treatment interruption started, naive CD4+ CDR3 overlap across time points dropped.

Treatment given: PENTA 11 planned treatment interruption arm or continuous ART arm. Sorting from thawed PBMCs isolated naive CD4+ CD45RA+ CD45RO- T cells. The chain has TRBV11-2 and TRBJ1-1, with a tentative D call TRBD1 (5 bases). The sequence was collected from a pool of human donors with HIV. The source material was CD45RA+ CD4+ T cells from PBMCs, pooled from several time points, sampled from a donor given antiretroviral therapy, either interrupted or continuous. As for subset: naive CD4+ CD45RA+ CD45RO- T cells. CDR3 amino acids: CASSLFGGNPEAFF. The CDR3 coding sequence is TGTGCCAGCAGCTTATTTGGGGGAAACCCTGAAGCTTTCTTT.